The entry below gives a single T cell receptor (beta chain) sequence along with its context. Its antigen is still unknown. cDNA libraries for TRB were generated by 5' RACE incorporating UMI labels. Each CDR3 protein gets one entry in TCRdb, which reprocessed the 5' RACE reads and gives no DNA. This specimen shows about 150,000 distinct CDR3 sequences; the ten leading clones hold 0.49%. CDR1 is WNHNN and CDR2 is SYGVQD in the germline V gene (reference sequence). This CDR3 has 13 amino acids. This specimen comes from a study of CXCR3-negative and CXCR3-positive naive CD8 T cells. Whole-study findings and limits: The level of CXCR3 expression partially decreased after cryopreservation; the majority of assays used fresh PBMCs. Against CXCR3-negative naive cells, CXCR3-positive naive cells showed more hydrophobic TRB CDR3s.

This chain joins TRBV10-1 and TRBJ1-5; TCRdb gives TRBD1 as the D gene, but with no DNA this cannot be confirmed. The sample taken for sequencing was naive CXCR3+ CD8+ T cells from blood. Subset reported: CD45RO-CCR7+CD27+CD95- naive CD8+ T cells expressing CXCR3 (TNR3+). The sequence derives from a human donor in good health. Some clones in this sample may be carry-over from other donors' samples. CDR3 sequence reads: CASSEAPNQPQHF.